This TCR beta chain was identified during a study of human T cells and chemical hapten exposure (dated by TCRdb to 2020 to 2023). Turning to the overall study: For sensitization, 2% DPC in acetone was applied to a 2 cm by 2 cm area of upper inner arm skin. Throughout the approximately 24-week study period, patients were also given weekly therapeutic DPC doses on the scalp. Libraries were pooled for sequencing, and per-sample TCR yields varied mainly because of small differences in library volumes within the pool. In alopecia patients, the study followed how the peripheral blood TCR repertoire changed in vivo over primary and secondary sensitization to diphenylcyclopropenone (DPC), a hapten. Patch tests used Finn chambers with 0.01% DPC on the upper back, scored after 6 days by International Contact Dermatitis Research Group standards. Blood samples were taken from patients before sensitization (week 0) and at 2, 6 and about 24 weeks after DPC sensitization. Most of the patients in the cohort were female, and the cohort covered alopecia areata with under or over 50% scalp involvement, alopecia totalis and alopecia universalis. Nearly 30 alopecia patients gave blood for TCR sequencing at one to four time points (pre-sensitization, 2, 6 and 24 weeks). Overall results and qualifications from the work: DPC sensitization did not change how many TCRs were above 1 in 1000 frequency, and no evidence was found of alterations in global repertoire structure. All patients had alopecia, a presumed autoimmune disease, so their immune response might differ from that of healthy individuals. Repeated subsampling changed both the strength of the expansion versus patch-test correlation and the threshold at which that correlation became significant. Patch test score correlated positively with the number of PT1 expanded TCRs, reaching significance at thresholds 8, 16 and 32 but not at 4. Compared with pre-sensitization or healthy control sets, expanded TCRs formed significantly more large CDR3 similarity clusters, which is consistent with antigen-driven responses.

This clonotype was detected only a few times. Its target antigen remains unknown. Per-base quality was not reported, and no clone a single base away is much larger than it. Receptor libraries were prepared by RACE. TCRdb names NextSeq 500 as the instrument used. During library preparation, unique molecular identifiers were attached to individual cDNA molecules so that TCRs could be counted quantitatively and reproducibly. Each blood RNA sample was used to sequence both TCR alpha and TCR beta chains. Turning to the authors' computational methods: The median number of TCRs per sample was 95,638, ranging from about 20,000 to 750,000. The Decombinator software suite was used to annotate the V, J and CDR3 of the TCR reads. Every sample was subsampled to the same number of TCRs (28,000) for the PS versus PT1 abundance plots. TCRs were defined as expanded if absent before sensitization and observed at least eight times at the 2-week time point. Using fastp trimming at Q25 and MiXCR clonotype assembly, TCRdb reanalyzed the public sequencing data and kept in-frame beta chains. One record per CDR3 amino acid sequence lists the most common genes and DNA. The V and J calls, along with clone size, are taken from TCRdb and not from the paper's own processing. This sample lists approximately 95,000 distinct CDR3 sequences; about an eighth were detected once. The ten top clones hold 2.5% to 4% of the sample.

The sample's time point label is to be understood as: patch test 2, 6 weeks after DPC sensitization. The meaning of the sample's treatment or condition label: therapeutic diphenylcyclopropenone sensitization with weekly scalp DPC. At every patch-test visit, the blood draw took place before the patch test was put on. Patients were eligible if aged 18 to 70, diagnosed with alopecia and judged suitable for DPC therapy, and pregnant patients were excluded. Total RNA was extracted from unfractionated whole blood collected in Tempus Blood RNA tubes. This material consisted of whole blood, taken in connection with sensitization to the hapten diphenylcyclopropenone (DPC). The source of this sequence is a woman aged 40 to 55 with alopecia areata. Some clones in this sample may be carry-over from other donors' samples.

The CDR3 protein: CASSLTGISEAFF. At the DNA level, the sequence is TGTGCCAGCAGCTTAACAGGGATATCTGAAGCTTTCTTT. The chain was built from TRBV7-2 and TRBJ1-1; TRBD1 might be the D gene, on 6 matching bases. The CDR3 holds 13 amino acids from the cysteine to the phenylalanine. Of all the DNA, just the CDR3 is kept, 39 bases in frame from base 1. CDR1 and CDR2 are read off the germline V gene as SGHTA and FQGNSA. Cut back by 2 bases and 6 bases, the V and J ends lie 10 bases apart.